This T cell receptor (beta chain) was observed in a study of T cells after yellow fever vaccination. MiXCR, run by TCRdb on the 5' RACE reads, gives a single entry per CDR3 protein. In the table there are some 290,000 distinct CDR3 sequences, about 10% of which are singletons. This clonotype has a handful of counts. Between the trimmed V and J ends, which lost 0 bases and 4 bases, there was a span of 6 bases. The CDR3 runs to 13 residues. The germline CDR1 and CDR2 sequences are MGHDK and SYGVNS. This chain links TRBV25-1 with TRBJ1-1, with unresolved D. This clonotype originated in a man between 18 and 35 years old who received the YFV17D yellow fever vaccine. The sequenced sample was CD4+ T cells sorted from PBMCs, obtained 45 days after the yellow fever booster vaccination. The CDR3 nucleotides read TGTGCCAGCAGTGAATATCTTGGCACTGAAGCTTTCTTT. Translating it yields CASSEYLGTEAFF.